This record concerns one T cell receptor (beta chain) sequence. The sample comes from a study of technical replicates of blood from a handful of donors. The data were produced by immunoSEQ multiplex PCR, yet TCRdb's version contains in-frame clones alone and is incomplete. Counted here are about 70,000 clones, approximately 98% occurring once; the ten biggest clones make up less than 0.25%. The specimen was T cells isolated from PBMCs. This TCR derives from a human donor in good health.

The DNA for the CDR3 is TGTGCCAGTAGTTTTCCGGGTTACGAGCAGTACTTC. Translating it yields CASSFPGYEQYF. The rearrangement joins TRBV19 to TRBJ2-7; D is uncertain. The CDR3 sequence is 12 residues long. V gave up 5 bases and J gave up 4 bases, with 9 bases separating them. Germline V CDR1 and CDR2: LNHDA, SQIVND (reference sequence). Full variable domain (outside the CDR3, taken from reference TRBV19 and TRBJ2-7): DGGITQSPKYLFRKEGQNVTLSCEQNLNHDAMYWYRQDPGQGLRLIYYSQIVNDFQKGDIAEGYSVSREKKESFPLTVTSAQKNPTAFYLCASSFPGYEQYFGPGTRLTVT.